This entry lists 11 T cell receptor beta chains sequenced from one sample in a study of shared clonotypes between healthy human individuals. Some clones are missing from TCRdb's copy, which holds only in-frame ones; the method was immunoSEQ multiplex PCR. The sample has about 2.5 million clones; about 90% are singletons. Sequencing was performed on naive CD4+ T cells from PBMCs. Sample subset: CD45RA+ positively selected. These receptors all come from a man between 18 and 35 years old in good health. Some clones in this sample may be carry-over from other donors' samples.

This chain joins TRBV6-5 and TRBJ2-7; D gene unclear. CDR1 is MNHEY and CDR2 is SVGAGI in the germline V gene. Trimming shortened V by 2 bases and J by 4 bases, and 6 bases separated the two germline ends. There are 12 residues in the CDR3. The CDR3 nucleotides read TGTGCCAGCAGTTACGTGGGGTACGAGCAGTACTTC. Translation: CASSYVGYEQYF.

This clone was recorded a few times. The V gene is TRBV28, the J gene TRBJ1-2; D is uncertain. The CDR3 loop spans 12 amino acids. Trimming took 5 bases from V and 2 from J, leaving 6 bases between them. Germline V gives CDR1 MDHEN, CDR2 SYDVKM. DNA of the CDR3: TGTGCCAGCAGTCAATTAAACTATGGCTACACCTTC. Translated, it gives CASSQLNYGYTF.

This chain links TRBV6-1 with TRBJ2-1, with D tentatively TRBD1 (6 bases). V dropped 6 bases and J dropped 4 bases, with 13 bases sitting between them. This CDR3 is built from 14 residues. The germline V gene has CDR1 MNHNS and CDR2 SASEGT. CDR3 nucleotide sequence: TGTGCCAGCAGGCCGGGACACCTTTACAATGAGCAGTTCTTC. It encodes CASRPGHLYNEQFF.

The chain recombines TRBV21-1 with TRBJ2-7; no check of the table's D call, TRBD1, against the DNA was made. TRBV21-1 represents a pseudogene. The CDR3 has 16 amino acids. The CDR3 protein is CASSKGSGTGAYEQYF. In nucleotides, the CDR3 is TGTGCCAGCAGCAAAGGGTCCGGGACAGGGGCCTACGAGCAGTACTTC.

V and J are TRBV7-6 and TRBJ1-4; D might be TRBD1 (6 bases). V was trimmed by 4 bases and J by 12 bases, leaving 15 bases between them. This CDR3 contains 13 residues. Germline V CDR1 and CDR2: SGHVS, FNYEAQ. CDR3 in DNA: TGTGCCAGCAGCTCGCCGACAGGAACGGAACTGTTTTTT. This translates into CASSSPTGTELFF.

The V and J genes are TRBV28 and TRBJ1-5; no clear D. Germline-derived CDR1 and CDR2 are MDHEN and SYDVKM. The germline V and J ends were trimmed by 1 base and 0 bases, with 10 bases remaining between them. This CDR3 has 16 amino acids. In DNA form, the CDR3 reads TGTGCCAGCAGTTTATCGGCTATATATAGCAATCAGCCCCAGCATTTT. Protein product: CASSLSAIYSNQPQHF.

The chain has TRBV4-3 and TRBJ2-7; 13 bases are shared with TRBD2. V lost 1 base, J lost 3 bases, and 6 bases stayed unmatched. Germline-derived CDR1 and CDR2 are LGHNA and YSLEER. The CDR3 totals 17 residues. CDR3 sequence: CASSQGLAGGSGYEQYF. CDR3 nucleotides: TGCGCCAGCAGCCAAGGACTAGCGGGAGGTAGTGGCTACGAGCAGTACTTC.

This chain joins TRBV18 and TRBJ2-5; 7 positions match TRBD1. Germline CDR1 reads KGHSH; CDR2 reads LQKENI. V lost 2 bases, J lost 4 bases, and 10 bases stayed unmatched. The CDR3 is 16 residues long. CDR3 DNA: TGTGCCAGCTCACCATCACACGACAGGGCCCGAGAGACCCAGTACTTC. This codes for CASSPSHDRARETQYF.

The chain links TRBV30 to TRBJ2-1; 9 bases are a match to TRBD2. The CDR3 spans 14 residues. V trimming: 2 bases; J trimming: 10 bases; junction bases outside the gene matches: 9. Germline V gives CDR1 GTSNPN, CDR2 SVGIG (reference sequence). The CDR3 DNA reads as TGTGCCTGGAGTACGGCCCTAGCGGGGAGGGAGCAGTTCTTC. The encoded protein is CAWSTALAGREQFF.

This sequence joins TRBV6-5 and TRBJ1-4, with no clear D. This CDR3 is 15 amino acids long. Germline CDR1 and CDR2: MNHEY and SVGAGI. Between the trimmed V and J ends, which lost 2 bases and 7 bases, there was a span of 14 bases. CDR3 loop: CASSYPMVVTEKLFF. CDR3 in DNA: TGTGCCAGCAGTTACCCCATGGTGGTGACTGAAAAACTGTTTTTT.

The sample holds a few counts of this clone. At the DNA level, this CDR3 is encoded by other sequences in the same sample as well. The chain couples TRBV19 to TRBJ2-7, with TRBD2 matching 7 bases. This CDR3 is built from 14 residues. CDR1 is LNHDA, CDR2 SQIVND, per germline (reference sequence). V lost 1 base, J lost 3 bases, and 3 bases stayed unmatched. The CDR3 protein is CASSIASGGYEQYF. CDR3 nucleotides: TGTGCCAGTAGTATAGCTAGCGGAGGCTACGAGCAGTACTTC.